The 2 T cell receptor beta chains listed next were all sequenced from one sample in a study of blood T cell repertoires in COVID-19. The protocol was immunoSEQ multiplex PCR, while the TCRdb copy is restricted to in-frame clones and leaves out a portion. The repertoire includes approximately 280,000 clones, around 90% of them detected once, and almost 9.5% sits in the top ten. Sequences were obtained from peripheral blood. The source is a man between 18 and 29 years old with active or convalescent COVID-19.

Only one count was recorded for this clone. CDR3: CASSLADASGGNNEQFF. CDR3 DNA sequence: TGTGCCAGCAGCTTAGCGGATGCCAGCGGGGGAAACAATGAGCAGTTCTTC. The V gene is TRBV7-9, the J gene TRBJ2-1, with 8 positions matching TRBD2. The CDR3 length is 17 residues. CDR1 SEHNR and CDR2 FQNEAQ come from the germline V gene (reference sequence). V lost 0 bases to trimming and J lost 5 bases; unmatched junction nucleotides: 9. Variable domain in full (rest from reference TRBV7-9 and TRBJ2-1): DTGVSQNPRHKITKRGQNVTFRCDPISEHNRLYWYRQTLGQGPEFLTYFQNEAQLEKSRLLSDRFSAERPKGSFSTLEIQRTEQGDSAMYLCASSLADASGGNNEQFFGPGTRLTVL.

The table lists this clone with a count of one. V gene TRBV7-7 combines with J gene TRBJ1-2; 9 bases are a match to TRBD1. The germline CDR1 and CDR2 sequences are SSHAT and FNYEAQ (reference sequence). The CDR3 length is 19 residues. Unmatched junction bases numbered 17, after V lost 2 bases and J lost 4 bases. Here the CDR3 reads CASSLRNLGDRGLFYGYTF. The DNA for the CDR3 is TGTGCCAGCAGCTTAAGGAATCTAGGCGACAGGGGGTTGTTCTATGGCTACACCTTC.